These 17 T cell receptor beta chains were sequenced from one sample in a study of molecular identifiers for immune sequencing clone quantification. One entry per CDR3 protein, called by TCRdb with MiXCR from the PCR reads. This table has about 320,000 distinct CDR3 sequences, about 22% appearing once. Sequencing was done on a sample of naive CD8+ T cells from blood, with Jurkat cell RNA spiked in. The subset: FACS-sorted CD8+CD4-CCR7+CD45RA+ naive T cells. These receptors all come from a human donor in good health. Some libraries in this study had Jurkat cell RNA spiked in.

At least ten counts were recorded for this clonotype. The genes are TRBV7-2 and TRBJ2-5; D gene unclear. Trimming removed 0 bases from V and 5 bases from J, with 10 bases in between. This CDR3 region has 14 residues. The germline V gene encodes CDR1 SGHTA and CDR2 FQGNSA. CDR3 region: CASSLAQRSETQYF. DNA of the CDR3: TGTGCCAGCAGCTTAGCGCAAAGGTCCGAGACCCAGTACTTC.

In this sample, this clonotype turned up many times. This rearrangement joins TRBV5-1 to TRBJ1-1, with D tentatively TRBD1 (6 bases). The CDR3 spans 13 residues. Germline lookup yields CDR1 SGHRS and CDR2 YFSETQ. The ends were cut back, 0 bases at V and 5 bases at J, with 8 bases in the middle. DNA for the CDR3: TGCGCCAGCAGCTTGGAGGGGGAGACTGAAGCTTTCTTT. Translating gives CASSLEGETEAFF.

This clonotype was observed a handful of times. V gene TRBV6-2 or TRBV6-3 combines with J gene TRBJ1-1, with TRBD1 matching over 10 bases. Germline CDR1 and CDR2: MNHEY and SVGEGT. Trimming cost V 5 bases and J 5 bases; bases outside gene matches: 11. CDR3 length equals 16 residues. The CDR3 loop reads CASSPNPGQGKTEAFF. The CDR3 DNA follows: TGTGCCAGCAGTCCGAATCCGGGACAGGGGAAGACTGAAGCTTTCTTT.

V and J are TRBV27 and TRBJ1-3, with no clear D. This CDR3 is built from 16 residues. With 4 bases removed from V and 0 bases from J, the gap between germline ends came to 13 bases. Germline V gene lookup returns CDR1 MNHEY and CDR2 SMNVEV (reference sequence). The CDR3 is CASSSNMGISGNTIYF. In DNA form, the CDR3 reads TGTGCCAGCAGTTCCAATATGGGAATCTCTGGAAACACCATATATTTT.

This clonotype showed up many times. This chain links TRBV28 with TRBJ2-7; TRBD2 agrees at 10 bases. The germline gives CDR1 MDHEN, CDR2 SYDVKM. V dropped 3 bases and J dropped 4; count of bases not matched to a gene: 6. This CDR3 region has 15 residues. CDR3 DNA: TGTGCCAGCAGTTTTCCAGCGGGAGGGAGGTACGAGCAGTACTTC. Protein product: CASSFPAGGRYEQYF.

In this sample, this clonotype turned up a few times. This chain uses TRBV12-3 or TRBV12-4 with TRBJ1-5, with D possibly matching TRBD1 (5 bases). The CDR3 covers 15 residues. Trimming cost V 7 bases and J 5 bases, with 18 bases left between them. The CDR3 reads CASTLLTGEDQPQHF. Written as DNA, the CDR3 is TGTGCCAGCACCCTCTTGACGGGGGAAGATCAGCCCCAGCATTTT.

This clonotype was recorded a few times. The rearrangement joins TRBV27 to TRBJ2-1, with D unresolved. Trimming shortened V by 2 bases and J by 8 bases, and 7 bases separated the two germline ends. This CDR3 is 12 amino acids long. Germline V gene sequence: CDR1 MNHEY, CDR2 SMNVEV (reference sequence). CDR3 residues: CASSLNPDEQFF. The CDR3 region has the DNA TGTGCCAGCAGTTTAAATCCCGATGAGCAGTTCTTC.

This clonotype showed up just a few times. The chain joins TRBV7-9 to TRBJ2-1; possibly TRBD1 for D (6 bases). V was cut by 4 bases and J by 3 bases, with 10 bases left in between. The CDR3 is made up of 14 amino acids. Germline CDR1 SEHNR, CDR2 FQNEAQ (reference sequence). CDR3 region: CASSSRTDYNEQFF. In DNA form, the CDR3 reads TGTGCCAGCAGCTCCCGGACAGACTACAATGAGCAGTTCTTC.

This clonotype was counted between two and nine times. V is TRBV9 and J is TRBJ2-1; D remains ambiguous. V was shortened by 0 bases and J by 10 bases, with 5 bases between the two germline ends. The CDR3 loop spans 11 amino acids. Germline values: CDR1 SGDLS, CDR2 YYNGEE. CDR3 in DNA: TGTGCCAGCAGCGTAGGCAGAGAGCAGTTCTTC. This translates into CASSVGREQFF.

Concerning this clonotype: A single base separates this from a much larger clone, so it may be a read error. This chain connects TRBV29-1 to TRBJ2-1; 9 bases fit TRBD1. Germline V gives CDR1 SQVTM, CDR2 ANQGSEA. The length of the CDR3 is 14 residues. CDR3: CSAGTGSSYNEQSF. The CDR3 nucleotides read TGCAGCGCCGGGACAGGGAGCTCCTACAATGAGCAGTCCTTC.

This clonotype showed up many times. This chain links TRBV6-2 or TRBV6-3 with TRBJ2-3; D is unclear. The CDR3 has 12 residues. Germline values: CDR1 MNHEY, CDR2 SVGEGT. V was shortened by 7 bases and J by 5 bases, with 10 bases between the two germline ends. The CDR3 loop reads CASTTPQDTQYF. The DNA for the CDR3 is TGTGCCAGCACCACACCACAAGATACGCAGTATTTT.

The table lists this clonotype with many counts. No conserved phenylalanine or tryptophan ends this CDR3, so it is likely a read error. It is unclear where the CDR3 begins or ends on the DNA, so no DNA is shown, and the CDR3 is as TCRdb lists it. This sequence joins TRBV7-6 and TRBJ2-7; TRBD1 reflects the table's D call only, with no check against the DNA. The CDR3 adds up to 10 amino acids, both ends counted. The germline CDR1 and CDR2 sequences are SGHVS and FNYEAQ. CDR3 protein: CASNLAPRGI.

This clonotype has a handful of counts. The rearrangement uses TRBV19 and TRBJ2-6; D tentatively reads TRBD1 or TRBD2 (5 bases each). The CDR3 consists of 16 residues. Germline V gene sequence: CDR1 LNHDA, CDR2 SQIVND (reference sequence). Trimming took off 3 bases at V and 0 bases at J, with 9 bases between the two ends. The CDR3 is CASSIGGTSGANVLTF. Here the CDR3 DNA reads TGTGCCAGTAGTATTGGGGGAACCTCTGGGGCCAACGTCCTGACTTTC.

With respect to this clonotype: A much larger clone differs from this one at a single base, so this may be a read error. The genes are TRBV5-8 and TRBJ2-7, with TRBD2 matching over 8 bases. The CDR3 is 13 residues long. Trimming at V came to 7 bases and at J to 6 bases, leaving 9 bases not matched to a gene. Germline V CDR1 and CDR2: SGHTS, YDEGEE. CDR3 nucleotide sequence: TGTGCCAGCGGCACCGGACTAGCTACCGAGCAGTACTTC. Its translation: CASGTGLATEQYF.

Worth noting for this clonotype: It may be a read error: a sequence one base away is much more abundant. This rearrangement joins TRBV7-2 to TRBJ1-1; TRBD1 might be the D (6 bases). Trimming took 7 bases from V and 3 from J, leaving 21 bases between them. Germline-derived CDR1 and CDR2 are SGHTA and FQGNSA. This CDR3 region has 16 residues. CDR3 protein: CASTRSFRDMDTEAFF. In nucleotides, the CDR3 is TGTGCCAGCACCCGAAGCTTCAGGGACATGGACACTGAAGCTTTCTTT.

The table lists this clonotype with a few counts. CDR3 nucleotides: TGTGCCAGCAGTCCCTGGAGCGGGGGAACTACCGGGGAGCTGTTTTTT. As protein: CASSPWSGGTTGELFF. The V and J genes are TRBV12-3 or TRBV12-4 and TRBJ2-2, with 8 bases aligning to TRBD2. The CDR3 contains 16 residues. Trimming took 5 bases from V and 5 from J; bases not matched to a gene: 10.

Of note for this clonotype: A much bigger clone sits one base away, suggesting this may be a read error. The chain links TRBV9 to TRBJ2-7; D may be TRBD2 (6 bases). The CDR3 covers 15 residues. Germline V gene data show CDR1 as SGDLS and CDR2 as YYNGEE. The CDR3 spells CASGVDGGSTYEQYF. DNA for the CDR3: TGTGCCAGCGGCGTAGACGGGGGATCAACTTACGAGCAGTACTTC.